The 25 T cell receptor beta chains in this list originate from one sample, sequenced in a study of shared clonotypes between healthy human individuals. Sequenced by immunoSEQ multiplex PCR; TCRdb stores in-frame clones only, minus some. The table has 230,000 or so clones, 65% seen once. The sample was memory CD4+ T cells sorted from blood. Subset given: CD45RA-negative fraction. These receptor sequences come from a young man in good health.

The chain recombines TRBV18 with TRBJ1-1; a possible D gene is TRBD1 (5 bases). V lost 3 bases and J lost 1, with 9 bases in between. The CDR3 loop spans 14 amino acids. Germline V CDR1 and CDR2: KGHSH, LQKENI. The CDR3 region is CASSPLGGNTEAFF. The CDR3 DNA reads as TGTGCCAGCTCACCTCTGGGGGGGAACACTGAAGCTTTCTTT.

On this clone: At the DNA level, this CDR3 is encoded by other sequences in the same sample as well. The chain uses TRBV7-6 and TRBJ2-2; TRBD2 matches 13 bases. The CDR3 consists of 16 residues. J was trimmed by 4 bases and V by 1 base; bases with no gene match: 0. The V gene's germline CDR1 is SGHVS and CDR2 FNYEAQ. CDR3 in DNA: TGTGCCAGCAGCTTAGGGACTAGCGGGAGCACCGGGGAGCTGTTTTTT. Its protein is CASSLGTSGSTGELFF.

The chain is built from TRBV28 and TRBJ1-5; D ambiguous. This CDR3 has 15 residues. V was trimmed by 8 bases and J by 6 bases, leaving 20 bases between them. Germline CDR1 MDHEN, CDR2 SYDVKM. For the CDR3, the DNA is TGTGCCAGCCGACTCGAGACGGCCGGCGGTCAGCCCCAGCATTTT. It translates to CASRLETAGGQPQHF.

As DNA, the CDR3 is TGTGCCAGCAGCCCACACTGGGCGGCGGTGAAGACCCAGTACTTC. Encoded protein: CASSPHWAAVKTQYF. J is TRBJ2-5 and V is TRBV7-9; D is uncertain. This CDR3 spans 15 amino acids. V was clipped by 5 bases and J by 6 bases, with 19 bases between them. Germline CDR1 is SEHNR and CDR2 is FQNEAQ (reference sequence). The complete variable domain, with remaining parts taken from reference TRBV7-9 and TRBJ2-5, reads DTGVSQNPRHKITKRGQNVTFRCDPISEHNRLYWYRQTLGQGPEFLTYFQNEAQLEKSRLLSDRFSAERPKGSFSTLEIQRTEQGDSAMYLCASSPHWAAVKTQYFGPGTRLLVL.

The chain uses TRBV5-1 and TRBJ2-3, with 14 bases fitting TRBD2. This CDR3 region has 17 residues. With 3 bases clipped from V and 2 bases from J, the junction kept 5 bases outside the gene matches. Looked up from germline, CDR1 is SGHRS and CDR2 is YFSETQ. CDR3 DNA: TGCGCCAGCAGCTCCGGGACTAGCGGGAGTGACACAGATACGCAGTATTTT. This translates into CASSSGTSGSDTDTQYF.

The chain uses TRBV5-8 and TRBJ2-1, with a tentative D call TRBD2 (6 bases). The CDR3 has 16 amino acids. V lost 0 bases, J lost 3 bases, and 13 bases lay in between. Germline CDR1 is SGHTS and CDR2 is YDEGEE. The CDR3 spells CASSLEKRASYNEQFF. The CDR3 DNA reads TGTGCCAGCAGCTTGGAGAAGCGGGCGAGCTACAATGAGCAGTTCTTC.

This chain joins TRBV2 and TRBJ1-4; 7 bases match TRBD1. The ends lost 5 bases at V and 4 bases at J; junction bases unmatched: 13. Germline V gene sequence: CDR1 SNHLY, CDR2 FYNNEI. This CDR3 is built from 17 residues. The CDR3 region is CASSKDREGFGNEKLFF. The CDR3 DNA sequence: TGTGCCAGCAGTAAAGACAGGGAGGGTTTCGGTAATGAAAAACTGTTTTTT. Based on the CDR3 plus reference TRBV2 and TRBJ1-4, the full variable domain is EPEVTQTPSHQVTQMGQEVILRCVPISNHLYFYWYRQILGQKVEFLVSFYNNEISEKSEIFDDQFSVERPDGSNFTLKIRSTKLEDSAMYFCASSKDREGFGNEKLFFGSGTQLSVL.

This chain uses TRBV9 with TRBJ2-5; D possibly matches TRBD1 or TRBD2 (5 bases each). This CDR3 is built from 15 residues. The germline gives CDR1 SGDLS, CDR2 YYNGEE. V lost 4 bases, J lost 7 bases, and 20 bases lay in between. The CDR3 loop reads CASSPLLGAQGTQYF. The CDR3 DNA is TGTGCCAGCAGCCCCCTTCTCGGGGCGCAGGGGACCCAGTACTTC.

The chain combines TRBV7-9 with TRBJ2-1, with D uncertain. Per germline, CDR1 SEHNR and CDR2 FQNEAQ (reference sequence). The CDR3 contains 15 residues. The V and J ends lost 1 base and 8 bases respectively, with 15 bases between them. DNA for the CDR3: TGTGCCAGCAGCTTAGTAACGGACGGCTCCCATGAGCAGTTCTTC. It specifies CASSLVTDGSHEQFF.

This clone was counted at least ten times. The J gene is TRBJ2-2, the V gene TRBV7-6; D is perhaps TRBD2 (7 bases). This CDR3 is built from 16 residues. Trimming left V 4 bases short and J 4 bases short, with 16 bases between. Germline loops: CDR1 SGHVS, CDR2 FNYEAQ. DNA of the CDR3: TGTGCCAGCAGCTCCGGACGGGGGGCGGGCACCGGGGAGCTGTTTTTT. Its protein product is CASSSGRGAGTGELFF.

V gene TRBV28 combines with J gene TRBJ2-3; TRBD1 matches at 8 bases. The CDR3 contains 15 residues. With 5 bases clipped from V and 6 bases from J, the junction kept 10 bases outside the gene matches. Germline V gene sequence: CDR1 MDHEN, CDR2 SYDVKM. CDR3 nucleotide sequence: TGTGCCAGCAGTCCCGGGACAGGATATACCGATACGCAGTATTTT. This translates into CASSPGTGYTDTQYF.

V and J are TRBV6-1 and TRBJ1-5, with 9 nucleotides matching TRBD1. V lost 2 bases and J lost 7; bases outside the gene matches: 6. Germline V gene sequence: CDR1 MNHNS, CDR2 SASEGT. The CDR3 sequence is 15 residues long. CDR3 sequence: CASSEQGQGLQPQHF. CDR3 nucleotides: TGTGCCAGCAGTGAACAGGGACAGGGATTACAGCCCCAGCATTTT.

This chain connects TRBV5-4 to TRBJ1-1; D might be TRBD1 (6 bases). Trimming shortened V by 5 bases and J by 2 bases, and 10 bases separated the two germline ends. Germline values: CDR1 SGHNT, CDR2 YYREEE (reference sequence). This CDR3 contains 13 residues. The CDR3 nucleotides read TGTGCCAGCAGACGGGACACAAACACTGAAGCTTTCTTT. Its translation: CASRRDTNTEAFF.

The V and J genes are TRBV7-8 and TRBJ2-1; no firm D call. The germline V gene encodes CDR1 SGHVS and CDR2 FQNEAQ. Deletions cut 4 bases from V and 2 bases from J, with 18 bases between. This CDR3 has 17 residues. CDR3 nucleotide sequence: TGTGCCAGCAGCTCTAACAGAAATGTAGGAGCCTACAATGAGCAGTTCTTC. It codes for CASSSNRNVGAYNEQFF. The full variable domain, completed using reference TRBV7-8 and TRBJ2-1, is GAGVSQSPRYKVAKRGQDVALRCDPISGHVSLFWYQQALGQGPEFLTYFQNEAQLDKSGLPSDRFFAERPEGSVSTLKIQRTQQEDSAVYLCASSSNRNVGAYNEQFFGPGTRLTVL.

V is TRBV19 and J is TRBJ2-1; a weak D match, TRBD1 (6 bases). Trimming stripped 3 bases from V and 8 bases from J, with 17 bases between. This CDR3 contains 15 residues. Germline CDR1 is LNHDA and CDR2 is SQIVND (reference sequence). The CDR3 region has the DNA TGTGCCAGTAGTATCGGCAGGGGAGATGCGGATGAGCAGTTCTTC. Translating it yields CASSIGRGDADEQFF.

The chain employs TRBV4-1 and TRBJ1-3; D unclear. Trimming left V 0 bases short and J 1 base short, with 10 bases between. The germline gives CDR1 MGHRA, CDR2 YSYEKL. CDR3 size: 16 residues. The CDR3 sequence is CASSQDKGLSGNTIYF. The CDR3 nucleotides read TGCGCCAGCAGCCAAGATAAGGGCCTATCTGGAAACACCATATATTTT.

The chain combines TRBV11-2 with TRBJ2-7, with D unclear. CDR1 is SGHAT, CDR2 FQNNGV, per germline. The CDR3 covers 11 residues. V dropped 3 bases and J dropped 7 bases, with 7 bases sitting between them. The CDR3 protein is CASSFTLEQYF. The CDR3, as DNA: TGTGCCAGCAGCTTTACGTTGGAGCAGTACTTC.

The chain has TRBV7-3 and TRBJ2-3; possible D gene TRBD1, 6 bases. Germline V gene sequence: CDR1 SGHTA, CDR2 FQGTGA. CDR3 length: 16 amino acids. V was trimmed by 5 bases and J by 1 base, leaving 16 bases between them. Here the CDR3 DNA reads TGTGCCAGCAGCGAGAAGAGGGGGTCTGGCACAGATACGCAGTATTTT. As protein: CASSEKRGSGTDTQYF.

The table lists this clone with a few counts. The rearrangement links TRBV9 to TRBJ2-6; D perhaps matches TRBD1 (5 bases). CDR1 is SGDLS and CDR2 is YYNGEE in the germline V gene. Trimming stripped 3 bases from V and 1 base from J, with 11 bases between. The CDR3 sequence is 16 residues long. In DNA form, the CDR3 reads TGTGCCAGCAGCGCTCAGGGTGGGTCTGGGGCCAACGTCCTGACTTTC. Encoded protein: CASSAQGGSGANVLTF.

The V and J genes are TRBV29-1 and TRBJ1-1, with 8 bases lining up with TRBD1. The CDR3 totals 13 residues. The germline V gene has CDR1 SQVTM and CDR2 ANQGSEA. With 5 bases clipped from V and 2 bases from J, the junction kept 4 bases outside the gene matches. CDR3 in amino acids: CSVKDRVNTEAFF. The DNA of the CDR3 is TGCAGCGTTAAGGACAGGGTAAACACTGAAGCTTTCTTT.

The chain is built from TRBV20-1 and TRBJ2-3, with D unresolved. The CDR3 is made up of 10 amino acids. Germline loops: CDR1 DFQATT, CDR2 SNEGSKA (reference sequence). The V and J ends lost 6 bases and 4 bases respectively, with 5 bases between them. Written as DNA, the CDR3 is TGCAGTGCCTTCCCAGATACGCAGTATTTT. Translation gives CSAFPDTQYF.

About this clone itself: One end of the junction varies from germline; a read error may be responsible. V and J are TRBV7-7 and TRBJ2-1; weak D call: TRBD2 (6 bases). The CDR3 length is 13 residues. Germline V lookup: CDR1 SSHAT, CDR2 FNYEAQ (reference sequence). The CDR3 reads CASSFSSVGEQFF. The CDR3 DNA reads as TGTGCTAGCAGCTTCTCTAGCGTCGGGGAGCAGTTCTTC.

The chain employs TRBV7-3 and TRBJ2-5; 9 nucleotides match TRBD2. V dropped 5 bases and J dropped 5; count of bases not matched to a gene: 12. This CDR3 contains 16 residues. CDR1 and CDR2 from the germline V gene are SGHTA and FQGTGA. Written as DNA, the CDR3 is TGTGCCAGCAGCAACCGCCCCGGGACTAGCTTGGAGACCCAGTACTTC. This sequence encodes CASSNRPGTSLETQYF.

J is TRBJ2-1 and V is TRBV14; D might be TRBD2 (5 bases). V lost 6 bases, J lost 0 bases, and 12 bases lay in between. CDR1 and CDR2 from the germline V gene are SGHDN and FVKESK. The CDR3 is 15 amino acids. CDR3 region: CASSRADPSYNEQFF. The CDR3 region has the DNA TGTGCCAGCAGTCGAGCGGACCCCTCCTACAATGAGCAGTTCTTC.

This clone was counted a single time. The V and J genes are TRBV25-1 and TRBJ2-7; 9 bases align to TRBD2. This CDR3 contains 16 residues. V shed 4 bases, J shed 2 bases, and the junction held 9 bases outside the gene matches. The germline gives CDR1 MGHDK, CDR2 SYGVNS. The CDR3 DNA reads TGTGCCAGCAGTGCGAGTCCAGCGGGGGGACCCTACGAGCAGTACTTC. Translating it yields CASSASPAGGPYEQYF.